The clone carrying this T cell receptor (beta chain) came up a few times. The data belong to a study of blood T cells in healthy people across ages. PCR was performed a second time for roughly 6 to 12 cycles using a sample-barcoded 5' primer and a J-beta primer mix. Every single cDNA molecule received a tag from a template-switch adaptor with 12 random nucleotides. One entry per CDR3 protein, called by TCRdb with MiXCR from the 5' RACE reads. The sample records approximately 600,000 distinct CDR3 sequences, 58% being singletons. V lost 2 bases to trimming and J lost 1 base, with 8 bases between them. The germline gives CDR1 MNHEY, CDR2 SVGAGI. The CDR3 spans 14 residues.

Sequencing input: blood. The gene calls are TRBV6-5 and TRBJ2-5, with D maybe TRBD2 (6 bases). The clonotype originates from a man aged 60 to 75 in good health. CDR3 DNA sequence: TGTGCCAGCAGTTACGGGGGAGGCCAAGAGACCCAGTACTTC. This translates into CASSYGGGQETQYF.